Presented here are 21 T cell receptor beta chains from one specimen sequenced in a study of regulatory T cells in long-lasting Graves disease (dated by TCRdb to the early 2020s). The library came from multiplex PCR. TCRdb names Illumina HiSeq 4000 as the instrument used. CDR3 regions were amplified by Arm-PCR with iRepertoire HTBI primers to construct TCR beta libraries. TCRdb redid the processing of the public reads, applying fastp at Q25 and MiXCR, and retained in-frame beta chains. Rows are combined by CDR3 protein, so each entry shows the most common genes and DNA. The sample has 400,000 to 500,000 distinct CDR3 sequences on record, about a fifth of them singletons. 6.5% to 10% of the sample comes from the top ten. The time point label for this specimen denotes: persistent/refractory GD, antithyroid drugs over 5 years with positive TRAb. For both TCR sequencing and RNA sequencing, RNA was extracted from PBMCs using TRIzol.

Sequencing was performed on peripheral blood mononuclear cells (PBMCs), taken when the disease was refractory, from a patient treated with antithyroid drugs. Receptor source: a female donor with Graves disease.

The V gene is TRBV6-2 or TRBV6-3, the J gene TRBJ2-7; D is uncertain. This CDR3 has 14 amino acids. Between the trimmed V and J ends, which lost 2 bases and 0 bases, there was a span of 8 bases. Germline V lookup: CDR1 MNHEY, CDR2 SVGEGT. CDR3 sequence (DNA): TGTGCCAGCAGTTACGGAGCCTACTCCTACGAGCAGTACTTC. The encoded protein is CASSYGAYSYEQYF.

This clonotype showed up just once. V is TRBV7-2 and J is TRBJ1-4; 7 bases are a match to TRBD1. The V and J ends lost 5 bases and 4 bases, in that order; junction bases with no gene match: 4. CDR1 SGHTA and CDR2 FQGNSA come from the germline V gene. CDR3 size: 14 residues. CDR3 loop: CASSKTGLNEKLFF. The CDR3 nucleotides are TGTGCCAGCAGCAAGACAGGGCTTAATGAAAAACTGTTTTTT.

A remark on this clonotype: A far larger clone is one base from this, pointing to a likely read error. The chain combines TRBV25-1 with TRBJ2-5, with D possibly being TRBD1 (5 bases). CDR1 is MGHDK and CDR2 is SYGVNS in the germline V gene. V lost 5 bases and J lost 2, with 21 bases in between. This CDR3 is 17 amino acids long. The CDR3, as DNA: TGTGCCAGCAGTTCATCAGGGTGGGGTGTCCCTCAAGAGACCCAGTACTTC. This sequence encodes CASSSSGWGVPQETQYF. Filled out from reference TRBV25-1 and TRBJ2-5, the complete variable domain reads EADIYQTPRYLVIGTGKKITLECSQTMGHDKMYWYQQDPGMELHLIHYSYGVNSTEKGDLSSESTVSRIRTEHFPLTLESARPSHTSQYLCASSSSGWGVPQETQYFGPGTRLLVL.

The genes are TRBV7-2 and TRBJ2-4; no firm D call. Germline V CDR1 and CDR2: SGHTA, FQGNSA. The V and J ends lost 1 base and 0 bases respectively, with 4 bases between them. The length of the CDR3 is 14 residues. Here the CDR3 DNA reads TGTGCCAGCAGCTTAGACCGAGCCAAAAACATTCAGTACTTC. Amino acid sequence: CASSLDRAKNIQYF.

The chain recombines TRBV30 with TRBJ1-5; 10 bases are a match to TRBD1. Germline V gene data show CDR1 as GTSNPN and CDR2 as SVGIG (reference sequence). Trimming removed 1 base from V and 5 bases from J; junction bases left unmatched: 2. CDR3 size: 14 residues. CDR3 in DNA: TGTGCCTGGAGTGAAGGGACAGGGGATCAGCCCCAGCATTTT. This sequence encodes CAWSEGTGDQPQHF.

Notes on this clonotype: This may be a read error, as it is one base from a much larger clone. The rearrangement uses TRBV7-2 and TRBJ1-1; D ambiguous. Trimming pared 6 bases from V and 7 bases from J, leaving 12 bases between. Germline assignment: CDR1 SGHTA and CDR2 FQGNSA. This CDR3 region has 12 residues. CDR3 coding DNA: TGTGCCAGCAGTTTACTGGCCAATGAAGCTTTCTTT. Amino acid sequence: CASSLLANEAFF.

This rearrangement joins TRBV20-1 to TRBJ2-5; D uncertain. There are 11 residues in the CDR3. CDR1 and CDR2 from the germline V gene are DFQATT and SNEGSKA (reference sequence). Trimming removed 6 bases at V and 2 bases at J, with 7 bases between. The CDR3 reads CSAVRQETQYF. The CDR3 region has the DNA TGCAGTGCAGTAAGACAAGAGACCCAGTACTTC.

This clonotype was detected many times. The rearrangement links TRBV6-2 or TRBV6-3 to TRBJ2-7; TRBD2 might be the D (5 bases). Germline V gives CDR1 MNHEY, CDR2 SVGEGT. The CDR3 has 14 amino acids. This chain's CDR3 is CATRPFGNSYEQYF. DNA for the CDR3: TGTGCGACCCGGCCTTTCGGGAACTCCTACGAGCAGTACTTC.

This clonotype was observed at least ten times. CDR3 nucleotides: TGTGCCAGCAGCTCATTTGCAGGGGCAGGGTATGGCTACACCTTC. Translated: CASSSFAGAGYGYTF. The gene calls are TRBV7-8 and TRBJ1-2, with D possibly matching TRBD1 (6 bases). Per the germline V gene, CDR1 is SGHVS and CDR2 is FQNEAQ. This CDR3 region has 15 residues. The germline V and J ends were trimmed by 4 bases and 5 bases, with 17 bases remaining between them.

In nucleotides, the CDR3 is TGCAGTGCTAGTGGCCGGGCCCAAGAGACCCAGTACTTC. It specifies CSASGRAQETQYF. V and J are TRBV20-1 and TRBJ2-5; D is unresolved. CDR3 size: 13 residues. CDR1 DFQATT and CDR2 SNEGSKA come from the germline V gene (reference sequence). Trimming cost V 3 bases and J 1 base, with 9 bases left between them.

This clonotype was counted once. At one end, the junction sequence differs from germline, possibly due to a read error. The rearrangement joins TRBV15 to TRBJ1-5; 11 bases are a match to TRBD1. CDR1 is LNHNV and CDR2 is YYDKDF in the germline V gene (reference sequence). There are 18 residues in the CDR3. This CDR3 reads CATRRGRTGGGSSQPQHF. DNA for the CDR3: TGTGCCACCCGCAGAGGCCGGACAGGGGGCGGTTCGAGTCAGCCCCAGCATTTT.

In nucleotides, the CDR3 is TGTGCCAGCAGCACGACTCTACTAGCGGGAGACTACAATGAGCAGTTCTTC. This sequence encodes CASSTTLLAGDYNEQFF. The chain couples TRBV11-2 to TRBJ2-1, with TRBD2 matching 11 bases. V was clipped by 5 bases and J by 3 bases; unmatched bases: 9. The CDR3 runs 17 residues. In germline, CDR1 is SGHAT, CDR2 FQNNGV. Supplemented by reference TRBV11-2 and TRBJ2-1, the full variable domain reads EAGVAQSPRYKIIEKRQSVAFWCNPISGHATLYWYQQILGQGPKLLIQFQNNGVVDDSQLPKDRFSAERLKGVDSTLKIQPAKLEDSAVYLCASSTTLLAGDYNEQFFGPGTRLTVL.

The chain combines TRBV9 with TRBJ2-7; D perhaps matches TRBD1 (5 bases). From germline, CDR1 is SGDLS and CDR2 YYNGEE. This CDR3 spans 15 amino acids. V was shortened by 4 bases and J by 2 bases, with 16 bases between the two germline ends. The CDR3 DNA reads TGTGCCAGCAGCCCAGGGCCCTACCTTCCCTACGAGCAGTACTTC. Translated, it gives CASSPGPYLPYEQYF.

Points on this clonotype: This may come from a read error, since a much larger clone is one base off. This rearrangement joins TRBV6-5 to TRBJ2-2; unclear D gene. The germline V gene has CDR1 MNHEY and CDR2 SVGAGI. This CDR3 is built from 14 residues. V shed 1 base and J shed 1 base, with 4 bases lying between them. CDR3 sequence reads: CASSYFGNTGELFF. CDR3 bases: TGTGCCAGCAGTTACTTCGGGAACACCGGGGAGCTGTTTTTT.

Comment on this clonotype: This clone may be a read error of a much larger clone one base away. The chain links TRBV28 to TRBJ2-5, with 10 bases lining up with TRBD2. CDR3 length: 14 amino acids. Germline CDR1 MDHEN, CDR2 SYDVKM. The ends lost 5 bases at V and 4 bases at J; junction bases unmatched: 4. CDR3 region: CASSPSGSRETQYF. CDR3 sequence (DNA): TGTGCCAGCAGTCCTAGCGGGAGTAGAGAGACCCAGTACTTC.

This clonotype was seen many times. This chain joins TRBV6-5 and TRBJ2-7; 8 bases agree with TRBD1. The germline CDR1 and CDR2 sequences are MNHEY and SVGAGI. V shed 0 bases and J 3 bases; nucleotides not matched to a gene: 10. This CDR3 is built from 17 residues. The CDR3 DNA sequence: TGTGCCAGCAGTTACTCTATACCCACAGGGGGTAGCTACGAGCAGTACTTC. It specifies CASSYSIPTGGSYEQYF.

This sequence joins TRBV7-2 and TRBJ2-7; a weak D match, TRBD1 (6 bases). The V end lost 5 bases, the J end lost 4 bases, and 15 bases lay between the germline ends. This CDR3 is 14 amino acids long. Germline CDR1 and CDR2: SGHTA and FQGNSA. The CDR3 nucleotides are TGTGCCAGCAGCAGAAGTAGGGGGTATTACGAGCAGTACTTC. Its protein is CASSRSRGYYEQYF.

At least ten counts were recorded for this clonotype. V and J are TRBV10-2 and TRBJ1-2; no definite D call. Germline CDR1 is WSHSY and CDR2 is SAAADI. CDR3 size: 14 residues. Deletions cut 5 bases from V and 4 bases from J, with 14 bases between. The CDR3 coding sequence is TGCGCCAGCAGTAGGCCAGGATGGGGCTATGGCTACACCTTC. Its translation: CASSRPGWGYGYTF.

This clonotype was recorded at least ten times. This sequence joins TRBV12-3 or TRBV12-4 and TRBJ2-5; 7 nucleotides match TRBD2. Trimming cost V 8 bases and J 4 bases; bases outside gene matches: 16. There are 16 residues in the CDR3. The CDR3: CASSRPGREDGETQYF. Here the CDR3 DNA reads TGTGCCAGCTCCCGCCCGGGGAGGGAGGACGGAGAGACCCAGTACTTC.

This rearrangement joins TRBV6-1 to TRBJ2-7, with D possibly matching TRBD1 (6 bases). Germline V lookup: CDR1 MNHNS, CDR2 SASEGT. Trimming left V 6 bases short and J 3 bases short, with 9 bases between. This CDR3 has 12 amino acids. Here the CDR3 reads CASRGAIYEQYF. The DNA for the CDR3 is TGTGCCAGCAGGGGGGCCATCTACGAGCAGTACTTC.

This clonotype was counted a few times. The CDR3 DNA sequence: TGTGCCTGGAAACCGGGGGGCACTGAAGCTTTCTTT. This translates into CAWKPGGTEAFF. The chain recombines TRBV30 with TRBJ1-1, with D maybe TRBD1 (5 bases). The CDR3 loop spans 12 amino acids. Trimming removed 4 bases at V and 4 bases at J, with 10 bases between. CDR1 and CDR2 from the germline V gene are GTSNPN and SVGIG (reference sequence).